A selection of T cell receptor beta chains follows, all from one sample in a study of regulatory T cells in long-lasting Graves disease. One entry per CDR3 protein results from TCRdb running MiXCR on the multiplex PCR reads. The sample lists about 560,000 distinct CDR3 sequences; 15% to 20% were seen once. This sample was also put to use in a study of T cells in Graves' hyperthyroidism and ophthalmopathy.

The specimen comprised peripheral blood mononuclear cells (PBMCs), sampled at new diagnosis, from a patient treated with antithyroid drugs. These receptors were taken from a young man with Graves disease. The CDR3 runs from the conserved cysteine through the conserved F or W. The D gene is left open where the match is weak. Clone size, where shown, is once, few, many, or a class for clones that have expanded.

TRBJ2-1 | TRBV5-1 | . | . | TGCGCCAGCAGCCGATCGATCAATGAGCAGTTCTTC | CASSRSINEQFF
TRBJ2-3 | TRBV20-1 | many | TRBD1 | TGCAGTGCTAGATCCAGGGGGCGAGATACGCAGTATTTT | CSARSRGRDTQYF
TRBJ2-3 | TRBV24-1 | few | TRBD2 | TGTGCCACCAGTGACCCCCAAGGGACTAGCGGGAGCGGAGATACGCAGTATTTT | CATSDPQGTSGSGDTQYF
TRBJ2-5 | TRBV29-1 | few | . | TGCAGCGTTGAAGGGGGGGCCAGGGAGACCCAGTACTTC | CSVEGGARETQYF
TRBJ2-1 | TRBV19 | few | . | TGTGCCAGTAGTATAGGGGGGGCCGCGTACAATGAGCAGTTCTTC | CASSIGGAAYNEQFF
TRBJ2-5 | TRBV12-3/TRBV12-4 | many | . | TGTGCCAGCAGTTTAGAAACAGCGGGGAGGGGGCAAGAGACCCAGTACTTC | CASSLETAGRGQETQYF
TRBJ2-1 | TRBV2 | . | . | TGTGCCAGCGGGAGAGAATCGGGGGACAATGAGCAGTTCTTC | CASGRESGDNEQFF
TRBJ2-1 | TRBV28 | many | . | TGTGCCAGCGGATCCAATGAGCAGTTCTTC | CASGSNEQFF
TRBJ2-7 | TRBV11-2 | many | . | TGTGCCAGCAGCTTAGCCAGGCGAGCGTACGAGCAGTACTTC | CASSLARRAYEQYF
TRBJ1-1 | TRBV9 | once | . | TGTGCCAGCACCGTAGCCCCCGGGAACACTGAAGCTTTCTTT | CASTVAPGNTEAFF
TRBJ2-3 | TRBV29-1 | . | TRBD2 | TGCAGCGCTCGAACCGCGGGACTAGCGGGGGGCACAGATACGCAGTATTTT | CSARTAGLAGGTDTQYF
TRBJ2-3 | TRBV12-3/TRBV12-4 | few | TRBD2 | TGTGCCAGCAGTAGGACTAGCGGGAGGGTCACAGATACGCAGTATTTT | CASSRTSGRVTDTQYF
TRBJ2-1 | TRBV30 | many | TRBD2 | TGTGCCTGGAGTCTAACAGAGGCGTCAGGACTAGCGGTTTACAATGAGCAGTTCTTC | CAWSLTEASGLAVYNEQFF
TRBJ2-7 | TRBV3-1 | many | . | TGTGCCAGCAGCCCCCCCGGGCAAGCGAAGGAGCAGTACTTC | CASSPPGQAKEQYF
TRBJ1-2 | TRBV27 | few | . | TGTGCCAGCAGCCTACAGGCTAACTATGGCTACACCTTC | CASSLQANYGYTF
TRBJ1-1 | TRBV7-2 | . | . | TGTGCCAGCAGCTTAGTAACGGGACGGGGTGTCGGTGAAGCTTTCTTT | CASSLVTGRGVGEAFF
TRBJ2-7 | TRBV20-1 | many | TRBD2 | TGCAGTGCTAGTAAGAGCGGGAGGGCCTTTTCAGTCTACGAGCAGTACTTC | CSASKSGRAFSVYEQYF
TRBJ2-7 | TRBV7-2 | many | TRBD1 | TGTGCCAGCACCTACAGGGGGACGTCGTGGGAGCAGTACTTC | CASTYRGTSWEQYF
TRBJ2-7 | TRBV19 | . | TRBD2 | TGTGCCAGTAGCGGGAGGTCAGGCTACGAGCAGTACTTC | CASSGRSGYEQYF
TRBJ1-2 | TRBV12-3/TRBV12-4 | . | . | TGTGCCAGCAGTTTAGGGGTGGCGGGCTACACCTTC | CASSLGVAGYTF
TRBJ2-7 | TRBV5-1 | . | TRBD2 | TGCGCCAGCAGCTCCCTCGGGGAAGTAGCGGGCCAGCAGTACTTC | CASSSLGEVAGQQYF
TRBJ2-3 | TRBV20-1 | few | . | TGCAGTGCTAAGGGGGGATCAGATACGCAGTATTTT | CSAKGGSDTQYF